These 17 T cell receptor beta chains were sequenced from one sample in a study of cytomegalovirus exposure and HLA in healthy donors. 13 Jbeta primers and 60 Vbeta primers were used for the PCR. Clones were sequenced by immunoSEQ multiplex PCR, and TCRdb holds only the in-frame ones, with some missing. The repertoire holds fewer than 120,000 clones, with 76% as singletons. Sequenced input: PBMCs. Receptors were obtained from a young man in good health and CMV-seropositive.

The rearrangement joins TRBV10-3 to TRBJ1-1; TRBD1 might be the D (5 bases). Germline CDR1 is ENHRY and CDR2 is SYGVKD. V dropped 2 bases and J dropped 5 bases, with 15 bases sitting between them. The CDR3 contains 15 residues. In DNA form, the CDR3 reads TGTGCCATCAGTGAGGTTCACAGGCGAAGTACTGAAGCTTTCTTT. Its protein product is CAISEVHRRSTEAFF.

CDR3 DNA sequence: TGTGCCAGCAGTTTGGGACAGGGGACCTATGGCTACACCTTC. It codes for CASSLGQGTYGYTF. V and J are TRBV28 and TRBJ1-2, with TRBD1 matching over 10 bases. The length of the CDR3 is 14 residues. With V trimmed by 3 bases and J by 4 bases, 2 bases remained unmatched. Germline values: CDR1 MDHEN, CDR2 SYDVKM.

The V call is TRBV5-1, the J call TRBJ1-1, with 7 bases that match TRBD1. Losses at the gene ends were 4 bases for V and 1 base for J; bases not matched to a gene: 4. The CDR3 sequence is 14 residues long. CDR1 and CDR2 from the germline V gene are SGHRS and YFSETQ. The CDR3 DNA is TGCGCCAGCAGCAGGGGGCGGGAGAACACTGAAGCTTTCTTT. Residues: CASSRGRENTEAFF.

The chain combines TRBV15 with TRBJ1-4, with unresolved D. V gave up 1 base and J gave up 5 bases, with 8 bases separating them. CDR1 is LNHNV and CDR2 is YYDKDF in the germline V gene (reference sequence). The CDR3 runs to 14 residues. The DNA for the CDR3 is TGTGCCACCAGCAGAGGCCGAGGAAATGAAAAACTGTTTTTT. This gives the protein CATSRGRGNEKLFF. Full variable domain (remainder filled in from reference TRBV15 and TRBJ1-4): DAMVIQNPRYQVTQFGKPVTLSCSQTLNHNVMYWYQQKSSQAPKLLFHYYDKDFNNEADTPDNFQSRRPNTSFCFLDIRSPGLGDTAMYLCATSRGRGNEKLFFGSGTQLSVL.

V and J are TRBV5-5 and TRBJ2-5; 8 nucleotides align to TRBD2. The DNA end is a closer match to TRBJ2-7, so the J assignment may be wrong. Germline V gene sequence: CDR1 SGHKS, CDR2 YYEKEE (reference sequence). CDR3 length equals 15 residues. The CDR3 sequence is CASSLGVAGSYEQYF. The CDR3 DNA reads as TGTGCCAGCAGCTTGGGGGTAGCGGGGTCCTACGAGCAGTACTTC.

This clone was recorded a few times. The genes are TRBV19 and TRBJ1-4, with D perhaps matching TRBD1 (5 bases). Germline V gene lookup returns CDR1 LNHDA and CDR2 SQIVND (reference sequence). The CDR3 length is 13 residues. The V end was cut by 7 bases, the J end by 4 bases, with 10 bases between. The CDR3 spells CASMAGLNEKLFF. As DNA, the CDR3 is TGTGCCAGTATGGCAGGGCTTAATGAAAAACTGTTTTTT.

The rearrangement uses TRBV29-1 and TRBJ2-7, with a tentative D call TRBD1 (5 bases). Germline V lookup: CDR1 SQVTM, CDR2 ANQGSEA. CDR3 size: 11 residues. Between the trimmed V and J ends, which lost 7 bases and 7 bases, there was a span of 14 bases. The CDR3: CSGQGAQEQYF. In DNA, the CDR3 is TGCAGCGGTCAAGGGGCCCAAGAGCAGTACTTC.

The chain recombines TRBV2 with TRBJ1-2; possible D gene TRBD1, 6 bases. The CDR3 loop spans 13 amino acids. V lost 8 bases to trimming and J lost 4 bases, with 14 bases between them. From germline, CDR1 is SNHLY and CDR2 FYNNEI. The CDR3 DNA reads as TGTGCCAGCCTCACAAGGACAGTCTATGGCTACACCTTC. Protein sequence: CASLTRTVYGYTF. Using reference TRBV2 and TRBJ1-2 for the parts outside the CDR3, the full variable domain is EPEVTQTPSHQVTQMGQEVILRCVPISNHLYFYWYRQILGQKVEFLVSFYNNEISEKSEIFDDQFSVERPDGSNFTLKIRSTKLEDSAMYFCASLTRTVYGYTFGSGTRLTVV.

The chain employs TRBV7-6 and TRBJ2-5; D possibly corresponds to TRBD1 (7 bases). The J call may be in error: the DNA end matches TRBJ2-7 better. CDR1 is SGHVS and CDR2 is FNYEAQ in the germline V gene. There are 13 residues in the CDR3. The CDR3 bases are TGTGCCAGCAGCTTGCAGGGGGGCAACGAGCAGTACTTC. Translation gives CASSLQGGNEQYF.

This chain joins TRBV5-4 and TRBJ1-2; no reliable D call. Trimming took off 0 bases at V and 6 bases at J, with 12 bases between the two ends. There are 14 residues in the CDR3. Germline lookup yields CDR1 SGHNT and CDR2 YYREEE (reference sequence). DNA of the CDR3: TGTGCCAGCAGCTTGGCCCAAGTCGGGGATGGCTACACCTTC. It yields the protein CASSLAQVGDGYTF.

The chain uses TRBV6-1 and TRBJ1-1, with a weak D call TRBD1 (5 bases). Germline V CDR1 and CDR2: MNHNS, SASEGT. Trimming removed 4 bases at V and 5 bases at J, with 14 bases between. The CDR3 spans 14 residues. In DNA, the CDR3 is TGTGCCAGCAGTGCCCGGGGGGGAGAGACTGAAGCTTTCTTT. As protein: CASSARGGETEAFF.

The CDR3 DNA is TGTGCCAGCAGTCCGGCAGGGGGTACCTACGAGCAGTACTTC. This translates into CASSPAGGTYEQYF. The gene calls are TRBV28 and TRBJ2-7; TRBD1 aligns across 7 bases. The junction had 6 bases not matched to a gene; V was cut back by 5 bases and J by 2 bases. Germline V lookup: CDR1 MDHEN, CDR2 SYDVKM. The CDR3 has 14 residues.

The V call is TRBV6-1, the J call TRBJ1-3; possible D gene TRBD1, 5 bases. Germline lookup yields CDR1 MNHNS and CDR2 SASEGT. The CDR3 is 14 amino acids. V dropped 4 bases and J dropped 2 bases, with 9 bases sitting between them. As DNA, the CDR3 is TGTGCCAGCAGTGGGCGCAGGGCTGGAAACACCATATATTTT. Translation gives CASSGRRAGNTIYF.

CDR3 coding DNA: TGTGCCAGCAGCGTAGTCTCGCGGGGGGGCTGGGAGACCCAGTACTTC. This codes for CASSVVSRGGWETQYF. The chain has TRBV9 and TRBJ2-5, with TRBD2 identical over 9 bases. The germline CDR1 and CDR2 sequences are SGDLS and YYNGEE. This CDR3 is built from 16 residues. V gave up 0 bases and J gave up 5 bases; unmatched junction bases: 8.

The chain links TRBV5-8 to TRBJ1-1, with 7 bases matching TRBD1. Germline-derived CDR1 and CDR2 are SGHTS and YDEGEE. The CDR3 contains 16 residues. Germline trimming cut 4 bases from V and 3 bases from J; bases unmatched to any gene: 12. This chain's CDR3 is CASSRQGPQSDTEAFF. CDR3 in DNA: TGTGCCAGCAGCCGACAGGGACCACAATCCGACACTGAAGCTTTCTTT.

The CDR3 nucleotides read TGCAGCGTAGACGGGACAGGGGGCCTAATAGAAGCTTTCTTT. It specifies CSVDGTGGLIEAFF. This chain connects TRBV29-1 to TRBJ1-1; 12 bases are a match to TRBD1. With V trimmed by 6 bases and J by 8 bases, 10 bases remained unmatched. Germline lookup yields CDR1 SQVTM and CDR2 ANQGSEA. The CDR3 sequence is 14 residues long.

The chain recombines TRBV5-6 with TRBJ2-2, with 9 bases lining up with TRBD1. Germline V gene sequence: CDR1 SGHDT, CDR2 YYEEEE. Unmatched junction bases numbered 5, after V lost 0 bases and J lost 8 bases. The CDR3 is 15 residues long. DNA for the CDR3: TGTGCCAGCAGCTTGGAACAGGGGGCAAATGGGGAGCTGTTTTTT. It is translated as CASSLEQGANGELFF.